This TCR beta chain originates from a study of blood T cell repertoires in COVID-19. The length of the CDR3 is 13 residues. Looked up from germline, CDR1 is SEHNR and CDR2 is FQNEAQ (reference sequence). V shed 1 base and J shed 5 bases, with 8 bases lying between them. Assay used: immunoSEQ multiplex PCR; TCRdb lists only in-frame clones, some missing. Among about 240,000 clones listed, roughly 80% were seen once. The V gene is TRBV7-9, the J gene TRBJ1-2; D ambiguous. The origin of this receptor is a woman aged 18 to 35 with acute or convalescent COVID-19. The sample was peripheral blood. This CDR3 reads CASSLVRGYGYTF. The CDR3 coding sequence is TGTGCCAGCAGCTTAGTCCGAGGGTATGGCTACACCTTC.